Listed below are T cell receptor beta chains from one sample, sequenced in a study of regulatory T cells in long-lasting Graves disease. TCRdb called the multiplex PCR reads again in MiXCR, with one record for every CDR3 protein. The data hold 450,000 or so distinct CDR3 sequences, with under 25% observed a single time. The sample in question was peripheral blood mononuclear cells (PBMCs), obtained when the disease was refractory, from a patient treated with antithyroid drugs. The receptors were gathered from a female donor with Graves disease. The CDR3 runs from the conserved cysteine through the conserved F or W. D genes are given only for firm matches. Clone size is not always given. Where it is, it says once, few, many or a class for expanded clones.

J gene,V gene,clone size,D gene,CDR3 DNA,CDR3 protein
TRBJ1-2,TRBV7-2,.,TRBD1,TGTGCCAGCACCCGGGACAGAAATAACTATGGCTACACCTTC,CASTRDRNNYGYTF
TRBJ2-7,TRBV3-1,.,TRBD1,TGTGCCAGCACGCCAGGGGGCTCGGGCGAGCAGTACTTC,CASTPGGSGEQYF
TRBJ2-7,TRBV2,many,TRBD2,TGTGCCAGCAGTGAGGCGGGAGACGAGCAGTACTTC,CASSEAGDEQYF
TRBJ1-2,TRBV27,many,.,TGTGCCAGCAGCCTCTATCAGGGTAACTATGGCTACACCTTC,CASSLYQGNYGYTF
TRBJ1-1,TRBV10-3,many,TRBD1,TGTGCCATCAGGGAAGACAGGGATGCCACTGAAGCTTTCTTT,CAIREDRDATEAFF
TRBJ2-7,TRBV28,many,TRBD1,TGTGCCAGCAGCGACGACAGGGGTTTCAACGAGCAGTACTTC,CASSDDRGFNEQYF
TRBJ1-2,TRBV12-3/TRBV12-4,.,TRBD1,TGTGCCAGCAGAGGGACAGGGACCTATGGCTACACCTTC,CASRGTGTYGYTF
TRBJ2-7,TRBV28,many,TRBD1,TGTGCCAGCAGTACGACAGGGGACCATTCCTACGAGCAGTACTTC,CASSTTGDHSYEQYF
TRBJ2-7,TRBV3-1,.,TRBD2,TGTGCCAGCAGCCCCGGGACTAGCGGGTCCTTCGAGCAGTACTTC,CASSPGTSGSFEQYF
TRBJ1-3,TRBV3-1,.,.,TGTGCCAGCAGCCAAGATGTTACATTGGGAAACACCATATATTTT,CASSQDVTLGNTIYF
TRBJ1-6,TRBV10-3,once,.,TGTGCCATCAGTGAGTCAGAACTGTTTCGGGCGCGTAATTCACCCCTCCACTTT,CAISESELFRARNSPLHF
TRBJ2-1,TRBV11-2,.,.,TGTGCCAGCAGCTTAGTAGTAGCGGCGACGCAGTTCTTC,CASSLVVAATQFF
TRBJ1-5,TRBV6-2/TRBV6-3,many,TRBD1,TGTGCCAGCAGTTATCTTCCGGGACAGGGAAGGCCGGTTGGCGATCAGCCCCAGCATTTT,CASSYLPGQGRPVGDQPQHF
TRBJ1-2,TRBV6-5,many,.,TGTGCCAGCAGTTACTACAGGCGATCCTATGGCTACACCTTC,CASSYYRRSYGYTF
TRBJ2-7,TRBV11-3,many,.,TGTGCCAGCAGCTTCGCGGGTGATTACGAGCAGTACTTC,CASSFAGDYEQYF
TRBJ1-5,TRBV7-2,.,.,TGTGCCAGCAGCCCCCGGGGTTGGGACCAGCCCCAGCATTTT,CASSPRGWDQPQHF
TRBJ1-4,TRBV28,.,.,TGTGCCAGCAGCACCGGGACACCGGCAACTAATGAAAAACTGTTTTTT,CASSTGTPATNEKLFF
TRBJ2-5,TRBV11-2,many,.,TGTGCCAGCAGCCCGGGCGAGGTTAACCAAGAGACCCAGTACTTC,CASSPGEVNQETQYF
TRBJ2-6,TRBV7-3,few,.,TGTGCCAGCAGCCGCGCGGCAGCCTCTGGGGCCAACGTCCTGACTTTC,CASSRAAASGANVLTF
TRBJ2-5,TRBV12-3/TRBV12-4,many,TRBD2,TGTGCCAGCAGTTCAATAAGCGGGAGTGGAGAGACCCAGTACTTC,CASSSISGSGETQYF
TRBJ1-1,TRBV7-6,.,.,TGTGCCAGCAGCGTAGAGGGGCCCACTGAAGCTTTCTTT,CASSVEGPTEAFF
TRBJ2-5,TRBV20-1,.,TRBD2,TGCAGTGCTAGAGATCAGGCGGGGGGCGCGGAGACCCAGTACTTC,CSARDQAGGAETQYF
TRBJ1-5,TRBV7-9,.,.,TGTGCCAGCAGCTTAGAAAGGTCCGATCAGCCCCAGCATTTT,CASSLERSDQPQHF
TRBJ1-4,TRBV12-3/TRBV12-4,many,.,TGTGCCAGCAGTTTGATGGGCAGGGCTGGAAAACTGTTTTTT,CASSLMGRAGKLFF
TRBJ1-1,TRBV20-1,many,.,TGCAGTGCTAGGTATAGTATAGGGACTGAAGCTTTCTTT,CSARYSIGTEAFF
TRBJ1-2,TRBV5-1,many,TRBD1,TGTGCCAGCAGCTCCGGGACAGGGGTCTATGGCTACACCTTC,CASSSGTGVYGYTF
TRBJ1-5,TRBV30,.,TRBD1,TGTGCCTGGAGTTCAGGACAGGGCTATCAGCCCCAGCATTTT,CAWSSGQGYQPQHF
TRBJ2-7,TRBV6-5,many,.,TGTGCCAGCAGTTACCCCCCTCCGGATTTCTCCTACGAGCAGTACTTC,CASSYPPPDFSYEQYF
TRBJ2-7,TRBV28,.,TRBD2,TGTGCCAGCAGTCCGGGGGGGAGCGGATCCTACGAGCAGTACTTC,CASSPGGSGSYEQYF
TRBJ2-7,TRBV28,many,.,TGTGCCAGCAAAGCCTTTTACGAGCAGTACTTC,CASKAFYEQYF
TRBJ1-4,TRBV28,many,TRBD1,TGTGCCAGCTCTCGACAGGGTAATGAAAAACTGTTTTTT,CASSRQGNEKLFF
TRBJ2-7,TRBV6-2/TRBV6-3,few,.,TGTGCCAGCAGTTACTCCGGTCAGGGGTGGGCCTACGAGCAGTACTTC,CASSYSGQGWAYEQYF
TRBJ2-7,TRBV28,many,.,TGTGCCAGCAGGTGGGAGGGGGCGAGGGTGTACGAGCAGTACTTC,CASRWEGARVYEQYF
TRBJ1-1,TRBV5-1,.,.,TGCGCCAGCAGCTTGGCGGCAGAAGGTGAAGCTTTCTTT,CASSLAAEGEAFF
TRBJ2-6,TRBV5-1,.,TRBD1,TGCGCCAGCAGCAATAGGGACAGCCTCTCACGTCCCTTGGGGGCCAACGTCCTGACTTTC,CASSNRDSLSRPLGANVLTF
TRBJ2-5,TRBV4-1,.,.,TGCGCCAGCAGCCAAGGAGGGCAGCAAGAGACCCAGTACTTC,CASSQGGQQETQYF
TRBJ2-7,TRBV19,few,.,TGTGCCAGTAGTCCGGACGTACCGTCCTACGAGCAGTACTTC,CASSPDVPSYEQYF
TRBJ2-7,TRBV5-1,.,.,TGCGCCAGCAGCTTGGTACAGGCCGGGACCCCCTACGAGCAGTACTTC,CASSLVQAGTPYEQYF
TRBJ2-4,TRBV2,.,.,TGTGCCAGCATCCAGGGAGGCAAAAACATTCAGTACTTC,CASIQGGKNIQYF
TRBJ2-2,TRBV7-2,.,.,TGTGCCAGCAGCTTGACAGTCATCGCGAACACCGGGGAGCTGTTTTTT,CASSLTVIANTGELFF
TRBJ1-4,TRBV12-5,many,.,TGTGCTAGTGGTTTAACCAGGGAGTTTGAAAAACTGTTTTTT,CASGLTREFEKLFF
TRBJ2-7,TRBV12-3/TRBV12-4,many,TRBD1,TGTGCCAGCAGTCTGGGACAGGGGGGCCCCTACGAGCAGTACTTC,CASSLGQGGPYEQYF
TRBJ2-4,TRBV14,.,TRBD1,TGTGCCAGCAGCCAAGTAGGGACAGTAGCCAAAAACATTCAGTACTTC,CASSQVGTVAKNIQYF
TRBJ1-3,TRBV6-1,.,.,TGTGCCAGCACTGACCTCGGTAACTCTGGAACCACCATATATTTT,CASTDLGNSGTTIYF
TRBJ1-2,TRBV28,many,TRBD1,TGTGCCTGTTCTACAGGGGCTGGCTACACCTTC,CACSTGAGYTF
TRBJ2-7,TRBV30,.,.,TGTGCCTGGAGTCGTAGGCAAGCATACGAGCAGTACTTC,CAWSRRQAYEQYF